This T cell receptor (beta chain) was sequenced during a study of control samples from healthy donors and cancer patients. TCRdb keeps only in-frame clones here, not all; method: immunoSEQ multiplex PCR. The table lists under 150,000 clones, nearly 95% of them singletons. Germline V gives CDR1 SGHAT, CDR2 FQNNGV. The CDR3 is made up of 13 amino acids. Trimming stripped 7 bases from V and 8 bases from J, with 15 bases between. The gene calls are TRBV11-2 and TRBJ2-1; tentatively, D is TRBD2 (5 bases). The clonotype comes from a young man in good health. Sequenced sample: blood. The CDR3 loop is CASTEGSWDEQFF. The DNA of the CDR3 is TGTGCCAGCACCGAGGGTAGTTGGGATGAGCAGTTCTTC.